This is a list of T cell receptor beta chains from one sample in a study of blood T cells in healthy people across ages. MiXCR, applied by TCRdb to the 5' RACE reads, yields one record per CDR3 protein. This sample has around 1,600,000 distinct CDR3 sequences, with 35% to 45% found just once. Material: blood. These receptors originate from a woman between 18 and 29 years old in good health. CDR3s leave out the opening cysteine and the closing phenylalanine or tryptophan. Fields, in order: J gene, V gene, CDR3 protein.

TRBJ1-4	TRBV29-1	SIRTGVLEKLF
TRBJ2-1	TRBV12-3/TRBV12-4	ASSLWGGTGNEQF
TRBJ2-7	TRBV2	ASNRQSAYEQY
TRBJ2-2	TRBV7-2	ASSLAADRGIFFGELF
TRBJ2-1	TRBV14	ASSQVLRVNNEQF
TRBJ2-5	TRBV12-3/TRBV12-4	ASSPRTGAYPIQETQY
TRBJ1-2	TRBV6-2/TRBV6-3	ASRTRMSGYT
TRBJ1-2	TRBV7-2	ASSPKLLLYGYT
TRBJ2-7	TRBV7-2	ASSLALAAPRYEQY
TRBJ1-2	TRBV18	ASSPTPGQDYGYT
TRBJ2-3	TRBV5-1	ASSSYALGTDTQY
TRBJ2-3	TRBV5-1	ASSTDGTRTDTQY
-	TRBV28	ASTQAPPNYEQY
TRBJ2-3	TRBV5-1	ASSPLSGAETDTQY
TRBJ1-6	TRBV18	ASSPVDYSPLH